The present T cell receptor (beta chain) was sequenced within a study of vaccination effects on CD4 cells after COVID-19. About the study: Each participant was administered two doses of either the BNT162b2 or the mRNA-1273 vaccine.

Antigen-specific CD4+ T cell clonotypes were called by their expansion after viral peptide-pool culture in ViraFEST. Following culture for approximately 11 days, CD4+ T cells were isolated. No vaccinee had earlier SARS-CoV-2 infection, and nucleocapsid antibodies were negative. The CDR3 is made up of 14 amino acids. Trimming removed 1 base from V and 8 bases from J, with 12 bases in between. CDR1 SGHDT and CDR2 YYEEEE come from the germline V gene. Sequencing used immunoSEQ multiplex PCR; TCRdb keeps in-frame clones, though not all of them. Of 50,000 to 65,000 clones listed, nearly 80% are singletons. As to this clone: Its specificity is unknown.

The receptor comes from a human donor who received a COVID-19 vaccine. Sequenced here: CD4+ T cells from PBMCs cultured with HCoV-OC43 spike peptides, sampled before COVID-19 vaccination. As to subset: HCoV-OC43 spike overlapping peptide pool stimulation. The chain has TRBV5-6 and TRBJ1-4; D gene unclear. The CDR3 coding sequence is TGTGCCAGCAGCTTGAGGCAGTCGGGAGAAAAACTGTTTTTT. Translating gives CASSLRQSGEKLFF.